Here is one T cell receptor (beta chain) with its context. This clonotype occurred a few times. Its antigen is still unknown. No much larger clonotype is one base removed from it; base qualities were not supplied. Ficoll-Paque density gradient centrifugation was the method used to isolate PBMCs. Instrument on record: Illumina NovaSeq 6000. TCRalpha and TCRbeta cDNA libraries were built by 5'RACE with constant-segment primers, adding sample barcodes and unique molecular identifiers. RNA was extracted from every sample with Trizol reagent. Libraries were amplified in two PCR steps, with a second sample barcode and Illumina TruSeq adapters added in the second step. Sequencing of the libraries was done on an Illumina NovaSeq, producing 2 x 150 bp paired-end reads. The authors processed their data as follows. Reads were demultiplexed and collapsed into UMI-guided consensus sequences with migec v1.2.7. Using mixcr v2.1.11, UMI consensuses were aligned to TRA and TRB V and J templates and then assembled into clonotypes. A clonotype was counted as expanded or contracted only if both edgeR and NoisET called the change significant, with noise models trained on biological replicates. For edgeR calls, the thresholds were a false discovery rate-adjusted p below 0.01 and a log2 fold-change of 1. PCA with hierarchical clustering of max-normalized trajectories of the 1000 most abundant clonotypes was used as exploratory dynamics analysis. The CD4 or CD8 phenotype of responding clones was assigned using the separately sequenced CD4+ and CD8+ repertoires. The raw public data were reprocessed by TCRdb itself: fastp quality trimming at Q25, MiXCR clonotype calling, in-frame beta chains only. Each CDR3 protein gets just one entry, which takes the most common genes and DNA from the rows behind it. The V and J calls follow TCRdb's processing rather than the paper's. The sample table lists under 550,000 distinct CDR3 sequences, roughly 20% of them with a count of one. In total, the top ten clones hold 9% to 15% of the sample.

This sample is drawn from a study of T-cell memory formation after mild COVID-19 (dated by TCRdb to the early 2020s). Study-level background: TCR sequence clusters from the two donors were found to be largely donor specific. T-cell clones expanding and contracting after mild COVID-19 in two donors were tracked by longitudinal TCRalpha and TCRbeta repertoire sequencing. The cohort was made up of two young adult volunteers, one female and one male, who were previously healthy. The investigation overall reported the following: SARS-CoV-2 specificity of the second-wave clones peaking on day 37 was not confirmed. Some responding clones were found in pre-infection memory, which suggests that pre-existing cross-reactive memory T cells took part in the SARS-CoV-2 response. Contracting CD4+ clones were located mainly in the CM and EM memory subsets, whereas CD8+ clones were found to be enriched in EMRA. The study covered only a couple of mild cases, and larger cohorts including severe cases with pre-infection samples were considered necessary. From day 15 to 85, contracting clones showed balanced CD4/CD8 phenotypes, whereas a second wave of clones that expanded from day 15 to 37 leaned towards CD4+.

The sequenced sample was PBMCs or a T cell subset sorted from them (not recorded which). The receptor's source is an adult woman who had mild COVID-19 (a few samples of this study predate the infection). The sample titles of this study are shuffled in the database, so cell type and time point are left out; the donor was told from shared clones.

The CDR3 loop reads CASSVVGDGYTF. The DNA reads TGTGCCAGCAGCGTAGTTGGGGATGGCTACACCTTC. Recombination connected TRBV9 to TRBJ1-2, with no confident D gene call. V is reduced by 0 bases and J by 6 bases, leaving a spacing of 6 bases between them. The CDR3 goes from the cysteine to the phenylalanine over 12 residues. Only CDR3 DNA is held: 36 bases, read in frame from base 1. Looking up the germline V gene yields CDR1 SGDLS and CDR2 YYNGEE.